This TCR beta chain was profiled in a study of T-cell reconstitution after alpha-beta-depleted transplantation in children. Study results and limitations: Expanded clones from the graft, numbering several hundred, reportedly supplied alpha-beta T cells about two months after transplant. T-cell counts and diversity at one year following transplant were attributed mainly to newly produced T cells.

As it was prepared, the TCRbeta library received unique molecular identifiers. TCRdb analysed the PCR reads with MiXCR anew, one entry per CDR3 protein. The sample includes 700,000 to 850,000 distinct CDR3 sequences, less than 20% seen only once; the top ten take around 5.3%. There are many counts of this clonotype. Its cognate antigen is unknown. Per germline, CDR1 MGHRA and CDR2 YSYEKL. This CDR3 is 15 amino acids long. V lost 0 bases and J lost 2, with 11 bases in between. The gene calls are TRBV4-1 and TRBJ2-7; possibly TRBD2 for D (6 bases). The TCR originated in a male patient younger than 18 who had a stem cell transplant for acute lymphoblastic leukemia, so the T cells may come from the graft donor. The sequences come from PBMCs, mostly from graft donor cells, collected 360 days after TCRalphabeta/CD19-depleted stem cell transplant. CDR3: CASSQEGGITYEQYF. As DNA, the CDR3 is TGCGCCAGCAGCCAAGAAGGCGGGATAACCTACGAGCAGTACTTC.